A single sample is the source of the 17 T cell receptor beta chains below, sequenced in a study of blood T cell repertoires in COVID-19. Libraries were prepared by immunoSEQ multiplex PCR; TCRdb keeps only in-frame clonotypes and omits some of them. This repertoire shows tens of thousands of clones, approximately 91% found once; its top ten account for roughly 13%. What was sequenced was peripheral blood. These receptors came from a man aged 70-80 years with active COVID-19.

The sample holds one count of this clone. The sample holds other DNA sequences that translate to the same CDR3. The rearrangement joins TRBV20-1 to TRBJ1-1; D gene uncertain. Germline CDR1 DFQATT, CDR2 SNEGSKA (reference sequence). The CDR3 extends over 11 amino acids. Between the trimmed V and J ends, which lost 2 bases and 1 base, there was a span of 2 bases. CDR3 in DNA: TGCAGTGCTAGACAGAACACTGAAGCTTTCTTT. Residues: CSARQNTEAFF.

The chain joins TRBV29-1 to TRBJ2-2; D is ambiguous. Per the germline V gene, CDR1 is SQVTM and CDR2 is ANQGSEA. This CDR3 comprises 15 residues. Trimming shortened V by 3 bases and J by 0 bases, and 11 bases separated the two germline ends. As DNA, the CDR3 is TGCAGCGTTGAGAGTAGCAGATCGAACACCGGGGAGCTGTTTTTT. This gives the protein CSVESSRSNTGELFF.

V usage is TRBV24-1 and J usage is TRBJ1-2; D is unresolved. The CDR3 has 14 residues. V was shortened by 2 bases and J by 3 bases, with 9 bases between the two germline ends. Germline V lookup: CDR1 KGHDR, CDR2 SFDVKD. CDR3 protein: CATSDSRTDYGYTF. The CDR3 bases are TGTGCCACCAGTGATTCGCGTACAGACTATGGCTACACCTTC.

On this clone: This specimen includes other DNA sequences encoding the same CDR3. The J gene is TRBJ1-5, the V gene TRBV5-1; D perhaps matches TRBD1 (5 bases). V lost 0 bases and J 2 bases, leaving 6 bases between the germline ends. CDR1 and CDR2 from the germline V gene are SGHRS and YFSETQ. This CDR3 region has 14 residues. The CDR3, as DNA: TGCGCCAGCAGCTTGGTAGGGGGCAATCAGCCCCAGCATTTT. Amino acids: CASSLVGGNQPQHF.

The chain couples TRBV27 to TRBJ2-3; D may be TRBD2 (5 bases). Germline CDR1 is MNHEY and CDR2 is SMNVEV (reference sequence). V was clipped by 7 bases and J by 0 bases, with 14 bases between them. This CDR3 spans 15 amino acids. The CDR3 spells CASTPSRESTDTQYF. The CDR3 nucleotides read TGTGCCAGCACCCCCTCAAGGGAGAGCACAGATACGCAGTATTTT.

The chain couples TRBV6-5 to TRBJ2-3, with 8 bases lining up with TRBD1. The CDR3 runs 14 residues. Germline-derived CDR1 and CDR2 are MNHEY and SVGAGI. V was pared by 9 bases and J by 1 base, with 6 bases of the junction left unmatched. CDR3 DNA: TGTGCCAGTTCAGGGGGCTGGGGCACAGATACGCAGTATTTT. Translation gives CASSGGWGTDTQYF.

This clone has just one count. The genes are TRBV19 and TRBJ1-2; D remains ambiguous. Trimming took off 8 bases at V and 7 bases at J, with 14 bases between the two ends. Germline assignment: CDR1 LNHDA and CDR2 SQIVND (reference sequence). The CDR3 consists of 12 residues. This CDR3 is CASGPGRGGYTF. CDR3 coding DNA: TGTGCCAGTGGACCCGGACGGGGTGGCTACACCTTC.

There are a few counts of this clone. The gene calls are TRBV4-3 and TRBJ2-7; 11 bases align to TRBD2. The germline V gene encodes CDR1 LGHNA and CDR2 YSLEER. The CDR3 is 15 amino acids. The V gene end was trimmed by 0 bases and the J gene end by 8 bases; junction bases not matched to a gene: 6. The DNA of the CDR3 is TGCGCCAGCAGCCAAGATCTAGCGGGAGGTTCGAAGCAGTACTTC. Translating gives CASSQDLAGGSKQYF.

The chain has TRBV27 and TRBJ1-1; 10 nucleotides line up with TRBD1. With V trimmed by 5 bases and J by 6 bases, 9 bases remained unmatched. The CDR3 extends over 15 amino acids. The germline V gene has CDR1 MNHEY and CDR2 SMNVEV (reference sequence). The CDR3 DNA is TGTGCCAGCAGTCAGATGACAGGGGGCGCGGCTGAAGCTTTCTTT. Translation gives CASSQMTGGAAEAFF.

This CDR3 reads CASSLGTKETQYF. CDR3 in DNA: TGTGCCAGCAGCTTAGGCACTAAAGAGACCCAGTACTTC. The V and J genes are TRBV7-2 and TRBJ2-5, with D unclear. Trimming stripped 1 base from V and 3 bases from J, with 6 bases between. The length of the CDR3 is 13 residues. Germline V gene data show CDR1 as SGHTA and CDR2 as FQGNSA.

The V and J genes are TRBV7-9 and TRBJ2-7; tentatively, D is TRBD1 (6 bases). Germline V gene sequence: CDR1 SEHNR, CDR2 FQNEAQ (reference sequence). The V and J ends lost 6 bases and 4 bases respectively, with 16 bases between them. The CDR3 sequence is 14 residues long. The CDR3: CASSLPGQRYEQYF. The CDR3 DNA follows: TGTGCCAGCAGTTTACCGGGACAAAGATACGAGCAGTACTTC.

The chain uses TRBV9 and TRBJ2-6; D not certain. Looked up from germline, CDR1 is SGDLS and CDR2 is YYNGEE. This CDR3 comprises 16 residues. V dropped 3 bases and J dropped 2 bases, with 12 bases sitting between them. CDR3 coding DNA: TGTGCCAGCAGCGGAGACCGGAGTGCTGGGGCCAACGTCCTGACTTTC. Its translation: CASSGDRSAGANVLTF.

The chain couples TRBV28 to TRBJ2-7; 7 nucleotides line up with TRBD2. With V trimmed by 7 bases and J by 7 bases, 13 bases remained unmatched. This CDR3 has 14 residues. CDR1 MDHEN and CDR2 SYDVKM come from the germline V gene. The CDR3 spells CASKTGLDFGEQYF. CDR3 bases: TGTGCCAGCAAGACCGGACTAGACTTCGGGGAGCAGTACTTC. The full variable domain, with the rest looked up from reference TRBV28 and TRBJ2-7, is DVKVTQSSRYLVKRTGEKVFLECVQDMDHENMFWYRQDPGLGLRLIYFSYDVKMKEKGDIPEGYSVSREKKERFSLILESASTNQTSMYLCASKTGLDFGEQYFGPGTRLTVT.

This rearrangement joins TRBV28 to TRBJ2-3; D perhaps matches TRBD1 (6 bases). The CDR3 runs to 15 residues. In germline, CDR1 is MDHEN, CDR2 SYDVKM. Between the trimmed V and J ends, which lost 6 bases and 2 bases, there was a span of 15 bases. CDR3 nucleotides: TGTGCCAGCAGCCATGGGACACTCGCCACAGATACGCAGTATTTT. Residues: CASSHGTLATDTQYF.

V and J are TRBV3-1 (or the pseudogene TRBV3-2) and TRBJ2-5, with D perhaps matching TRBD2 (6 bases). The CDR3 is made up of 16 amino acids. Germline V gene lookup returns CDR1 LGHDT and CDR2 YNNKEL (reference sequence). Trimming removed 4 bases from V and 4 bases from J, with 19 bases in between. DNA of the CDR3: TGTGCCAGCAGCCGAATACTAGCCGGAGGGGCAGAGACCCAGTACTTC. Translating it yields CASSRILAGGAETQYF.

The V gene is TRBV4-3, the J gene TRBJ1-3; D not certain. Trimming removed 0 bases at V and 0 bases at J, with 6 bases between. Germline loops: CDR1 LGHNA, CDR2 YSLEER. This CDR3 comprises 15 residues. The CDR3 sequence is CASSQDPSSGNTIYF. The CDR3 region has the DNA TGCGCCAGCAGCCAAGATCCCAGCTCTGGAAACACCATATATTTT.

This chain joins TRBV6-5 and TRBJ2-5; tentative D call: TRBD2 (5 bases). The CDR3 length is 15 residues. Germline V gene lookup returns CDR1 MNHEY and CDR2 SVGAGI. Trimming removed 2 bases from V and 3 bases from J, with 13 bases in between. CDR3 region: CASSYPSNGKETQYF. The CDR3 DNA reads as TGTGCCAGCAGTTACCCCTCTAACGGGAAAGAGACCCAGTACTTC.